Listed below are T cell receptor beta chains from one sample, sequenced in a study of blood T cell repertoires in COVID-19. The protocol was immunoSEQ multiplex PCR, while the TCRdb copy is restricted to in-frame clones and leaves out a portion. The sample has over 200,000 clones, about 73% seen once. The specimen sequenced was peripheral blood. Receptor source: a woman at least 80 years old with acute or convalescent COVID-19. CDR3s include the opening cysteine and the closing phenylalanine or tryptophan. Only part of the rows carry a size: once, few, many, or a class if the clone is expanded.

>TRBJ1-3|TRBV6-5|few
CASSLQQTGNTIYF
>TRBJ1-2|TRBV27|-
CASSARGEGYTF
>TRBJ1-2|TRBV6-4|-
CASRPSGGADGYTF
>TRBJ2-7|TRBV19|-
CASSIGTGSYEQYF
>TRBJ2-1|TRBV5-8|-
CASSLGTAGVNEQFF
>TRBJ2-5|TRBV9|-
CASSVAGGHSGETQYF
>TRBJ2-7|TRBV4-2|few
CASSQVSYSSYEQYF
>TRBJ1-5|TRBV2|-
CASSEFGTVPNQPQHF
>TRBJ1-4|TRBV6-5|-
CASSYHGTTNEKLFF
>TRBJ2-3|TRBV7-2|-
CASSFGTSGGRGTQYF
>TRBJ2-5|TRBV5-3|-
CARSLALRVQETQYF
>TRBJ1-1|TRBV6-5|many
CASRAGGTNTEAFF
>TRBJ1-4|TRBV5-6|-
CASSFSGATNEKLFF
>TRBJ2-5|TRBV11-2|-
CASSFGYSGGGETQYF
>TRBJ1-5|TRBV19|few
CASSKQGAVGNQPQHF
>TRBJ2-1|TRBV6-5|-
CASSYGTRFEQFF
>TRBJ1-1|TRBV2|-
CASRSGRHNTEAFF
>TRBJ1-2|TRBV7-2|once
CASSLAPQANGYTF